The text below deals with one T cell receptor (beta chain). What it recognizes is unknown. With 60 Vbeta and 13 Jbeta primers, the PCR was carried out. Clones were sequenced by immunoSEQ multiplex PCR, and TCRdb holds only the in-frame ones, with some missing. The sample holds 50,000 to 75,000 clones; around 83% are singletons and the top ten take about 1.5%. Trimming stripped 4 bases from V and 3 bases from J, with 10 bases between. Germline lookup yields CDR1 SGDLS and CDR2 YYNGEE. The CDR3 extends over 13 amino acids. The data belong to a study of cytomegalovirus exposure and HLA in healthy donors. Notes on the study in general: Earlier findings revealed that most TCR beta V segments proved productive either about 90% or about 30% of the time. A later analysis linked 15,000 to 20,000 TCR beta sequences to HLA alleles at 0.05 false discovery rate. Most CMV-associated TCR beta chains were later found to appear HLA-restricted.

This sequence joins TRBV9 and TRBJ1-1, with TRBD1 as a possible D gene (5 bases). This TCR came from a human donor in good health. The sample was PBMCs. The CDR3 DNA follows: TGTGCCAGCAGCATGACAGTATACACTGAAGCTTTCTTT. Encoded protein: CASSMTVYTEAFF.